Listed below are T cell receptor beta chains from one sample, sequenced in a study of human T cells and chemical hapten exposure. TCRdb re-analysed the RACE reads in MiXCR, keeping a single row per CDR3 protein. The table has some 80,000 distinct CDR3 sequences, about 11% seen once; the top ten hold roughly 4.2%. Here the sequenced sample was whole blood, taken in connection with sensitization to the hapten diphenylcyclopropenone (DPC). The receptors were sampled from a woman aged 45-65 years with alopecia areata. Some clones in this sample may be carry-over from other donors' samples. CDR3s include the opening cysteine and the closing phenylalanine or tryptophan. Each record gives: V gene, D gene, CDR3 protein. D genes are given only for firm matches.

v_gene: TRBV20-1
d_gene: -
CDR3aa: CSTGTGFSQPQHF

v_gene: TRBV28
d_gene: TRBD1
CDR3aa: CASSSRDRGSPNYGYTF

v_gene: TRBV27
d_gene: TRBD1
CDR3aa: CASSLSFTGGRVGTEAFF

v_gene: TRBV12-5
d_gene: -
CDR3aa: CASAVGQGENIQYF

v_gene: TRBV9
d_gene: TRBD1
CDR3aa: CASSRNPGQGVYEQYF

v_gene: TRBV7-2
d_gene: -
CDR3aa: CASSLEGNYEQYF

v_gene: TRBV7-6
d_gene: TRBD2
CDR3aa: CASSSGLARGIEQFF

v_gene: TRBV18
d_gene: TRBD2
CDR3aa: CASSPVGLAEHNEQFF

v_gene: TRBV28
d_gene: -
CDR3aa: CASNPQVLGPPETQYF

v_gene: TRBV28
d_gene: TRBD1
CDR3aa: CASRSGTGKSPLHF

v_gene: TRBV11-1
d_gene: TRBD1
CDR3aa: CASSPAGQGGSPLHF

v_gene: TRBV28
d_gene: TRBD2
CDR3aa: CASSRILAGGSTDTQYF

v_gene: TRBV6-2/TRBV6-3
d_gene: TRBD2
CDR3aa: CASSYFLAGGPDTQYF

v_gene: TRBV9
d_gene: -
CDR3aa: CASSVVAGTYNEQFF

v_gene: TRBV28
d_gene: -
CDR3aa: CASSPGQGGNTQYF

v_gene: TRBV19
d_gene: TRBD1
CDR3aa: CASTGGSRNQPQHF

v_gene: TRBV24-1
d_gene: -
CDR3aa: CATSDPRTQDQPQHF

v_gene: TRBV7-7
d_gene: -
CDR3aa: CASSLQYGTGELFF

v_gene: TRBV7-2
d_gene: TRBD2
CDR3aa: CASSSESGEIGQYF

v_gene: TRBV5-4
d_gene: -
CDR3aa: CASSLGVLETQYF

v_gene: TRBV7-9
d_gene: TRBD1
CDR3aa: CASSLGTGTQPQHF

v_gene: TRBV29-1
d_gene: -
CDR3aa: CSVWQNTEAFF

v_gene: TRBV25-1
d_gene: -
CDR3aa: CASSDSRETDTQYF

v_gene: TRBV29-1
d_gene: -
CDR3aa: CSVELAVSSYEQYF

v_gene: TRBV20-1
d_gene: TRBD1
CDR3aa: CSASGQGQFPF

v_gene: TRBV28
d_gene: -
CDR3aa: CASSRTLNTEAFF

v_gene: TRBV27
d_gene: -
CDR3aa: CASSFSSGNTIYF

v_gene: TRBV10-3
d_gene: -
CDR3aa: CAIGALNEQFF

v_gene: TRBV5-4
d_gene: TRBD1
CDR3aa: CASSLGDRDNSPLHF

v_gene: TRBV29-1
d_gene: TRBD2
CDR3aa: CSGGTSPADTQYF

v_gene: TRBV18
d_gene: -
CDR3aa: CASSPEGYEKLFF

v_gene: TRBV6-5
d_gene: -
CDR3aa: CATRDGGRTQHF

v_gene: TRBV12-3/TRBV12-4
d_gene: -
CDR3aa: CASRQAGTLNTGELFF

v_gene: TRBV5-1
d_gene: -
CDR3aa: CASSLGTVMNTEAFF

v_gene: TRBV28
d_gene: -
CDR3aa: CASSLGGKETQYF

v_gene: TRBV4-2
d_gene: TRBD1
CDR3aa: CASSRDRGNSPLHF

v_gene: TRBV10-3
d_gene: -
CDR3aa: CATQQPSTDTQYF

v_gene: TRBV20-1
d_gene: -
CDR3aa: CSAPWGRNTGELFF

v_gene: TRBV7-9
d_gene: TRBD1
CDR3aa: CASSPGTGFYNSPLHF

v_gene: TRBV18
d_gene: -
CDR3aa: CASSPDASNQPQHF

v_gene: TRBV18
d_gene: -
CDR3aa: CASSPGLSTDTQYF

v_gene: TRBV28
d_gene: -
CDR3aa: CASFQAREYGEKLFF

v_gene: TRBV7-9
d_gene: -
CDR3aa: CASSLGRESRRNTGELFF

v_gene: TRBV29-1
d_gene: -
CDR3aa: CSAGADTGELFF

v_gene: TRBV5-1
d_gene: TRBD1
CDR3aa: CASSLGDRGNTEAIF

v_gene: TRBV20-1
d_gene: -
CDR3aa: CSAGGRGSSYEQYF

v_gene: TRBV12-3/TRBV12-4
d_gene: TRBD1
CDR3aa: CASSDRASNQPQHF

v_gene: TRBV4-2
d_gene: -
CDR3aa: CASSQIQVNTEAFF

v_gene: TRBV11-2
d_gene: TRBD1
CDR3aa: CASSPADRGNEQFF

v_gene: TRBV7-6
d_gene: TRBD2
CDR3aa: CASQALAGGTTDTQYF

v_gene: TRBV28
d_gene: -
CDR3aa: CASSPLGDTQYF